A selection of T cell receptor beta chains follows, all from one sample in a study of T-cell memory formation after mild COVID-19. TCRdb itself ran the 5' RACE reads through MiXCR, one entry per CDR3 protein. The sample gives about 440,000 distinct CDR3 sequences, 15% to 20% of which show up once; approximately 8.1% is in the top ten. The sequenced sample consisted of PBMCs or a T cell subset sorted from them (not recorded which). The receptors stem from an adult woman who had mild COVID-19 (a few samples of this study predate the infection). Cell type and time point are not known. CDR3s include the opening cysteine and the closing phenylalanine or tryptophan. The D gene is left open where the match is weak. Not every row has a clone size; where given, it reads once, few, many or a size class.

TGCGCCAGCAGCCAAGAATCAGGAGTAGCTCTACTTATCTCCTACAATGAGCAGTTCTTC	CASSQESGVALLISYNEQFF	TRBJ2-1	NA	NA	TRBV4-3
TGTGCCATCACGGGCGGGACTGGGGATGAGCAGTTCTTC	CAITGGTGDEQFF	TRBJ2-1	NA	few	TRBV10-3
TGTGCCTGGAGTCGAGGGACACCCTACGAGCAGTACTTC	CAWSRGTPYEQYF	TRBJ2-7	NA	few	TRBV30
TGTGCCAGCAGCCCTCCGGGGCCGTCTACTTACATATACAATGAGCAGTTCTTC	CASSPPGPSTYIYNEQFF	TRBJ2-1	NA	few	TRBV11-2
TGTGCCAGCACTTGGAACGGACAGAGGAACACCGGGGAGCTGTTTTTT	CASTWNGQRNTGELFF	TRBJ2-2	NA	NA	TRBV12-3/TRBV12-4
TGTGCCAGCACCCTACAGGGGGTTCACACTGAAGCTTTCTTT	CASTLQGVHTEAFF	TRBJ1-1	TRBD1	few	TRBV7-8
TGCAGTGCTCGATCTTCAGGGGTCTGGACTGAAGCTTTCTTT	CSARSSGVWTEAFF	TRBJ1-1	NA	few	TRBV20-1
TGTGCCAGCCTACCACTTAGTGGGACAGGGGTGGGCTATGGCTACACCTTC	CASLPLSGTGVGYGYTF	TRBJ1-2	TRBD1	NA	TRBV27
TGCGCCAGCAGCCAAGAGCACGGACCTTATGGCTACACCTTC	CASSQEHGPYGYTF	TRBJ1-2	NA	NA	TRBV4-1
TGTGCCAGAATGCTGTCAGGGAATTTTATTATGAACACTGAAGCTTTCTTT	CARMLSGNFIMNTEAFF	TRBJ1-1	NA	few	TRBV2
TGTGCCAGCAGCCTTGGTCCTGCGGGGCTGTTTTTT	CASSLGPAGLFF	TRBJ2-2	NA	few	TRBV14
TGTGCCAGCAGTTTATGGAACGAGCAGTACTTC	CASSLWNEQYF	TRBJ2-7	NA	NA	TRBV28
TGCAGTGCTAGAGGGGGGGGCTGGGACGAGCAGTACTTC	CSARGGGWDEQYF	TRBJ2-7	NA	few	TRBV20-1
TGCGCCAGCAGCTTATCCTTTACGAACACTGAAGCTTTCTTT	CASSLSFTNTEAFF	TRBJ1-1	NA	NA	TRBV5-1
TGTGCCAGCAGCTTAGCTTGGACATCGAACTCTGGAAACACCATATATTTT	CASSLAWTSNSGNTIYF	TRBJ1-3	NA	NA	TRBV7-2
TGCGCCAGCAGCCGGGTCCTAGCAGGAGATACGCAGTATTTT	CASSRVLAGDTQYF	TRBJ2-3	NA	few	TRBV5-1
TGTGCCAGCAGCGCTGGGACAGGGGATCACTATGGCTACACCTTC	CASSAGTGDHYGYTF	TRBJ1-2	TRBD1	NA	TRBV5-6
TGTGCCAGCAGCTTCGGGGACAGCTTGAACACTGAAGCTTTCTTT	CASSFGDSLNTEAFF	TRBJ1-1	TRBD1	NA	TRBV11-3
TGTGCCAGCAGTTACTCAGCCAGGGGGACGAATGGCTACACCTTC	CASSYSARGTNGYTF	TRBJ1-2	TRBD1	NA	TRBV6-5
TGCAGCGCCAGGGACAGTCGTGATGAGGCTTTCTTT	CSARDSRDEAFF	TRBJ1-1	TRBD1	NA	TRBV29-1
TGTGCCAGCGGTTATTCCGGGGCTAAAGATACGCAGTATTTT	CASGYSGAKDTQYF	TRBJ2-3	NA	few	TRBV2
TGCAGCGTTGATGGACTAGCCTTAAACAATGAGCAGTTCTTC	CSVDGLALNNEQFF	TRBJ2-1	TRBD2	few	TRBV29-1
TGCAGTGCTTCCCTGGGATCTAGCACAGATACGCAGTATTTT	CSASLGSSTDTQYF	TRBJ2-3	NA	NA	TRBV20-1
TGTGCCTGGAGTCCGGGAGTAAATAGCAATCAGCCCCAGCATTTT	CAWSPGVNSNQPQHF	TRBJ1-5	NA	many	TRBV30
TGTGCCAGCAGCTTTTACCCGGGGGCGCTAGGGGAGACCCAGTACTTC	CASSFYPGALGETQYF	TRBJ2-5	NA	NA	TRBV7-8
TGCGCCAGCAGCTTGCCGGCTAGCGGGCTCCTACAGAGCAATGAGCAGTTCTTC	CASSLPASGLLQSNEQFF	TRBJ2-1	TRBD2	NA	TRBV5-1
TGTGCCACTCGGGACAGCTCCTACGAGCAGTACTTC	CATRDSSYEQYF	TRBJ2-7	TRBD1	few	TRBV7-9
TGTGCCAGCAGTTTTGGCCCTCCCGAGGGCTATGGCTACACCTTC	CASSFGPPEGYGYTF	TRBJ1-2	NA	NA	TRBV12-3/TRBV12-4
TGCGCCAGCAGCATGAGGCCGGTGATGGAGACCCAGTACTTC	CASSMRPVMETQYF	TRBJ2-5	NA	NA	TRBV5-1
TGCGCCAGCAGCCACGCACAGGGTTTACTCAACGAGCAGTACTTC	CASSHAQGLLNEQYF	TRBJ2-7	NA	few	TRBV4-1
TGCGCCAGCAGCTTGGAACTAGCGGGCCACTACGAGCAGTACTTC	CASSLELAGHYEQYF	TRBJ2-7	TRBD2	NA	TRBV5-1
TGTGCCAGCAGTTTAAGCGTGGGGAACACCGGGGAGCTGTTTTTT	CASSLSVGNTGELFF	TRBJ2-2	NA	many	TRBV12-3/TRBV12-4
TGTGCCAGCAGTTTAGACCCGGGGGCAGGGTCCTACGAGCAGTACTTC	CASSLDPGAGSYEQYF	TRBJ2-7	NA	few	TRBV6-5
TGTGCCAGCAGTGAGGAACTACACTACCAAGAGACCCAGTACTTC	CASSEELHYQETQYF	TRBJ2-5	NA	NA	TRBV6-1
TGTGCCACCAGTGACTACCGGGACAGGGGAAGGGCCAGGGCAGATACGCAGTATTTT	CATSDYRDRGRARADTQYF	TRBJ2-3	TRBD1	NA	TRBV24-1
TGTGCCAGCAGATCCCGGGACAACTTTAATGAAAAACTGTTTTTT	CASRSRDNFNEKLFF	TRBJ1-4	NA	NA	TRBV12-3/TRBV12-4
TGTGCCAGCAGGTGGACGGAAGCGAACACCGGGGAGCTGTTTTTT	CASRWTEANTGELFF	TRBJ2-2	NA	NA	TRBV2
TGTGCCAGCAGCGAAAAAGGGGGGAGCTTTGGTGAGCAGTTCTTC	CASSEKGGSFGEQFF	TRBJ2-1	NA	NA	TRBV7-3
TGTGCCAGCAGCTTAGTCCGACTAGTTCGAGTACGGGACCTGGAAAAAGAGACCCAGTACTTC	CASSLVRLVRVRDLEKETQYF	TRBJ2-5	NA	NA	TRBV7-2
TGTGCCAGCAGTGAAGAGGGGAAGGACTACGAGCAGTACTTC	CASSEEGKDYEQYF	TRBJ2-7	NA	many	TRBV2
TGTGCCAGCAGCCCCATGCCCGGGGAGACCCAGTACTTC	CASSPMPGETQYF	TRBJ2-5	NA	few	TRBV4-2
TGTGCCACCAGTGCCCCGGAGGCAGTGGGATCGGACGAGCAGTACTTC	CATSAPEAVGSDEQYF	TRBJ2-7	NA	NA	TRBV24-1
TGCGCCAGCAGCCCTCCGGGACATATTATGGGCTACACCTTC	CASSPPGHIMGYTF	TRBJ1-2	NA	NA	TRBV4-3
TGTGCCTCTGACAGCTTTACAGGGTTCGCTGAAGCTTTCTTT	CASDSFTGFAEAFF	TRBJ1-1	NA	few	TRBV7-2
TGTGCCAGCAGCTTAGTTGACGGGGCCTGGTCCCACAATGAGCAGTTCTTC	CASSLVDGAWSHNEQFF	TRBJ2-1	NA	few	TRBV7-6
TGCAGTGCTAGAGACCAACGGACAGTCTATGGCTACACCTTC	CSARDQRTVYGYTF	TRBJ1-2	NA	NA	TRBV20-1
TGTGCCAGCAGCTCCTCTGACCAAGAGACCCAGTACTTC	CASSSSDQETQYF	TRBJ2-5	NA	NA	TRBV7-8
TGTGCCAGCAGTAATTCTCAAGGGGGCACTGAAGCTTTCTTT	CASSNSQGGTEAFF	TRBJ1-1	NA	NA	TRBV6-5
TGCGCCAGCAGCTTGGCCCTGGGGGGCTATGAGCAGTACTTC	CASSLALGGYEQYF	TRBJ2-7	NA	NA	TRBV5-1
TGCAGTGCTAGAGATCCGGGACTAGCGGGGAATACGCAGTATTTT	CSARDPGLAGNTQYF	TRBJ2-3	TRBD2	NA	TRBV20-1
TGTGCCAGCAGCTTATCGGCGGGAAGCATCTACGAGCAGTACTTC	CASSLSAGSIYEQYF	TRBJ2-7	NA	few	TRBV7-3
TGTGCCAGCAGCCCGACATCTTTGGACAGGAAAAACAATGAGCAGTTCTTC	CASSPTSLDRKNNEQFF	TRBJ2-1	TRBD1	NA	TRBV11-3
TGTGCCACCAGTGACGGCGGGGGGGAGCTGTTTTTT	CATSDGGGELFF	TRBJ2-2	NA	NA	TRBV24-1
TGTGCCAGCAGCTTAATGGACAGAGATAATTCACCCCTCCACTTT	CASSLMDRDNSPLHF	TRBJ1-6	NA	NA	TRBV5-6
TGTGCCAGCTCACCGCCGACAGCCTCCGGGGAGACCCAGTACTTC	CASSPPTASGETQYF	TRBJ2-5	NA	NA	TRBV18